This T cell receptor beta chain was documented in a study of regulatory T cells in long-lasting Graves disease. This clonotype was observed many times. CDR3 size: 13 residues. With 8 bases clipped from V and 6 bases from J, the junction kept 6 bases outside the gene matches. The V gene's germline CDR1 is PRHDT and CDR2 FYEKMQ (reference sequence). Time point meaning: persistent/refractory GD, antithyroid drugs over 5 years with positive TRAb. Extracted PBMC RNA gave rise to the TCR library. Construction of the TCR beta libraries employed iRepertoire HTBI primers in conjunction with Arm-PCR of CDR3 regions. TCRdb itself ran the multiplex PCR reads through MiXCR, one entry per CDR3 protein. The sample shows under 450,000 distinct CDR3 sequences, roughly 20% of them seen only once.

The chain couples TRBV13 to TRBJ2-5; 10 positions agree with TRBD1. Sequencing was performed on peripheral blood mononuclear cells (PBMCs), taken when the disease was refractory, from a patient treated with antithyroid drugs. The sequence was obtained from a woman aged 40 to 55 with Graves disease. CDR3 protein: CASGGTGEKTQYF. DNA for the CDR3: TGTGCCAGCGGGGGGACAGGGGAAAAGACCCAGTACTTC.